The next 30 T cell receptor beta chains were all read from a single sample in a study of blood T cell repertoires in COVID-19 (dated by TCRdb to 2018 to 2020). Libraries were prepared through the immunoSEQ multiplex PCR assay. Not all clones reach the TCRdb copy of this immuneACCESS table, which keeps in-frame sequences only. Checked studies attribute under half of the gap to unresolved V genes and leave the rest unexplained. The sample contains 170,000 or so clones, 83% of them found a single time. 1.5% of the sample belongs to the ten largest clones. Sequenced input: peripheral blood. The origin of the receptors is a human donor in a cohort sampled during active COVID-19.

This sequence joins TRBV5-6 and TRBJ2-1; 8 bases are shared with TRBD2. With V trimmed by 0 bases and J by 10 bases, 9 bases remained unmatched. The CDR3 extends over 15 amino acids. Germline V gene data show CDR1 as SGHDT and CDR2 as YYEEEE. In DNA, the CDR3 is TGTGCCAGCAGCTTGGGTGCGGGGGGAAGAGGGGAGCAGTTCTTC. This encodes CASSLGAGGRGEQFF.

V and J are TRBV28 and TRBJ2-7, with 8 bases matching TRBD2. J gave up 2 bases and V 6 bases, and 6 bases lay outside the gene matches. Germline loops: CDR1 MDHEN, CDR2 SYDVKM. CDR3 size: 14 residues. CDR3 DNA: TGTGCCAGCAGCCTCCGACTAGCGCCCTACGAGCAGTACTTC. Translating it yields CASSLRLAPYEQYF.

The chain couples TRBV10-3 to TRBJ2-2, with TRBD1 matching 7 bases. V dropped 5 bases and J dropped 0; count of bases not matched to a gene: 6. The CDR3 is made up of 16 amino acids. Germline V CDR1 and CDR2: ENHRY, SYGVKD. In DNA, the CDR3 is TGTGCCATCAGTCAACAGGGGAGCCCGAACACCGGGGAGCTGTTTTTT. Residues: CAISQQGSPNTGELFF.

The gene calls are TRBV12-2 and TRBJ2-7; the D call of TRBD1 is as the table states it, not checked on the DNA. TRBV12-2 has pseudogene status. The CDR3 is made up of 16 amino acids. The CDR3 DNA is TGTGCAAGTCGCTTAGAGGGGATCCGAAGACCCAACGAGCAGTACTTC. Encoded protein: CASRLEGIRRPNEQYF.

J is TRBJ2-5 and V is TRBV13; the match to TRBD2 covers 14 bases. Trimming took 4 bases from V and 5 from J; bases not matched to a gene: 9. Germline CDR1 PRHDT, CDR2 FYEKMQ (reference sequence). The CDR3 is 17 residues long. The CDR3 loop reads CASSSSQTSGGEETQYF. DNA of the CDR3: TGTGCCAGCAGCTCCTCCCAGACTAGCGGGGGGGAGGAGACCCAGTACTTC.

In the case of this clone: Other DNA sequences in this sample translate to the same CDR3. As DNA, the CDR3 is TGTGCCAGCAGCTTGTCTGGCAGTAACTATGGCTACACCTTC. Translating it yields CASSLSGSNYGYTF. The chain joins TRBV5-6 to TRBJ1-2; D not certain. Per germline, CDR1 SGHDT and CDR2 YYEEEE. V was shortened by 1 base and J by 1 base, with 8 bases between the two germline ends. The CDR3 runs to 14 residues.

This clone is labeled medium-sized. The chain combines TRBV27 with TRBJ1-2, with 9 bases identical to TRBD1. The germline CDR1 and CDR2 sequences are MNHEY and SMNVEV (reference sequence). The CDR3 is made up of 13 amino acids. V lost 6 bases, J lost 7 bases, and 6 bases stayed unmatched. CDR3 residues: CASRGTGLSGYTF. Here the CDR3 DNA reads TGTGCCAGCAGGGGGACAGGGTTAAGTGGCTACACCTTC.

Here the CDR3 DNA reads TGTGCCAGCAGCTGGAGGGACAGGGTAAACTATGGCTACACCTTC. The encoded protein is CASSWRDRVNYGYTF. The V call is TRBV7-9, the J call TRBJ1-2, with 9 bases identical to TRBD1. CDR1 and CDR2 (germline): SEHNR, FQNEAQ (reference sequence). The CDR3 spans 15 residues. V was pared by 4 bases and J by 2 bases, with 5 bases of the junction left unmatched.

The gene calls are TRBV4-3 and TRBJ2-7, with unresolved D. Germline CDR1 LGHNA, CDR2 YSLEER. The CDR3 is made up of 13 amino acids. V lost 2 bases to trimming and J lost 0 bases, with 5 bases between them. In nucleotides, the CDR3 is TGCGCCAGCAGCCAATCAATCTCCTACGAGCAGTACTTC. This translates into CASSQSISYEQYF.

This clone was found once. The chain couples TRBV19 to TRBJ1-2; D gene unclear. Germline values: CDR1 LNHDA, CDR2 SQIVND (reference sequence). CDR3 length: 12 residues. The ends were cut back, 3 bases at V and 8 bases at J, with 10 bases in the middle. This chain's CDR3 is CASSMSELGYTF. The CDR3 DNA reads as TGTGCCAGTAGTATGAGTGAATTGGGCTACACCTTC.

As DNA, the CDR3 is TGTGCCAGCTCACCTCCGACAGGGGATAGCTACGAGCAGTACTTC. Its protein product is CASSPPTGDSYEQYF. The rearrangement links TRBV18 to TRBJ2-7, with 8 bases aligning to TRBD1. V was pared by 3 bases and J by 3 bases, with 7 bases of the junction left unmatched. CDR1 is KGHSH, CDR2 LQKENI, per germline. The CDR3 totals 15 residues.

This clone was counted a single time. The rearrangement links TRBV19 to TRBJ1-6, with 9 bases aligning to TRBD1. The CDR3 has 15 residues. The ends lost 4 bases at V and 7 bases at J; junction bases unmatched: 5. The germline gives CDR1 LNHDA, CDR2 SQIVND (reference sequence). The CDR3 DNA sequence: TGTGCCAGTAGTACCGGGACAGGGAGAAATTCACCCCTCCACTTT. Translated, it gives CASSTGTGRNSPLHF.

The chain joins TRBV2 to TRBJ1-2, with D maybe TRBD1 (5 bases). Deletions cut 7 bases from V and 1 base from J, with 10 bases between. The length of the CDR3 is 13 residues. The V gene's germline CDR1 is SNHLY and CDR2 FYNNEI. The CDR3, as DNA: TGTGCCAGCACCAGGGCGGATAACTATGGCTACACCTTC. Amino acid sequence: CASTRADNYGYTF.

The V call is TRBV7-8, the J call TRBJ1-2; D remains unclear. The CDR3 extends over 16 amino acids. Germline loops: CDR1 SGHVS, CDR2 FQNEAQ. V gave up 2 bases and J gave up 5 bases, with 18 bases separating them. The DNA for the CDR3 is TGTGCCAGCAGCTTAAGGCCCGGAGGACTTTCATATGGCTACACCTTC. Amino acid sequence: CASSLRPGGLSYGYTF.

This sequence joins TRBV19 and TRBJ2-3; 11 positions match TRBD2. V was clipped by 3 bases and J by 1 base; unmatched bases: 6. The V gene's germline CDR1 is LNHDA and CDR2 SQIVND (reference sequence). This CDR3 is built from 17 residues. CDR3 in DNA: TGTGCCAGTAGTATGCTAGCGGGGGGCTCTCGCACAGATACGCAGTATTTT. Protein: CASSMLAGGSRTDTQYF.

This chain joins TRBV3-1 (or the pseudogene TRBV3-2) and TRBJ2-3, with 9 bases fitting TRBD2. Trimming removed 0 bases from V and 0 bases from J; junction bases left unmatched: 4. The germline V gene has CDR1 LGHDT and CDR2 YNNKEL (reference sequence). The CDR3 length is 17 residues. In DNA, the CDR3 is TGTGCCAGCAGCCAAGATATGAGCGGGAGGAGCACAGATACGCAGTATTTT. Protein product: CASSQDMSGRSTDTQYF.

This chain's CDR3 is CASSRQGLGYEQYF. In DNA form, the CDR3 reads TGTGCCAGTAGTCGACAGGGTCTAGGCTACGAGCAGTACTTC. This chain connects TRBV19 to TRBJ2-7; 7 bases agree with TRBD1. The CDR3 has 14 amino acids. CDR1 and CDR2 from the germline V gene are LNHDA and SQIVND (reference sequence). V shed 5 bases and J 3 bases; nucleotides not matched to a gene: 7.

The chain uses TRBV19 and TRBJ1-6; D unclear. Germline CDR1 is LNHDA and CDR2 is SQIVND (reference sequence). With 4 bases removed from V and 6 bases from J, the gap between germline ends came to 19 bases. The CDR3 length is 17 residues. The CDR3 is CASSTRPGGAFNSPLHF. In DNA, the CDR3 is TGTGCCAGTAGTACCCGGCCCGGAGGTGCCTTTAATTCACCCCTCCACTTT.

The rearrangement uses TRBV11-2 and TRBJ2-7; 9 bases align to TRBD2. The CDR3 totals 17 residues. The trim removed 1 base at V and 0 bases at J, leaving 7 bases unmatched. Germline V gene lookup returns CDR1 SGHAT and CDR2 FQNNGV. This CDR3 is CASSLGRGTSFSYEQYF. The CDR3 DNA sequence: TGTGCCAGCAGCTTAGGGAGGGGGACTAGCTTCTCCTACGAGCAGTACTTC.

The chain links TRBV28 to TRBJ2-7; 8 nucleotides line up with TRBD2. CDR1 is MDHEN and CDR2 is SYDVKM in the germline V gene. The CDR3 extends over 14 amino acids. With V trimmed by 3 bases and J by 6 bases, 7 bases remained unmatched. The CDR3 here is CASSLTGGPSEQYF. The CDR3 nucleotides read TGTGCCAGCAGTTTGACGGGAGGGCCGAGCGAGCAGTACTTC.

This chain uses TRBV4-2 with TRBJ2-1, with 9 bases matching TRBD2. The trim removed 0 bases at V and 2 bases at J, leaving 11 bases unmatched. The CDR3 sequence is 19 residues long. Germline CDR1 reads LGHNA; CDR2 reads YNFKEQ. The CDR3 region is CASSQDSASGGFPYNEQFF. The CDR3 DNA reads TGTGCCAGCAGCCAAGATTCAGCAAGCGGGGGGTTCCCCTACAATGAGCAGTTCTTC.

The chain joins TRBV19 to TRBJ2-7, with a weak D call TRBD2 (6 bases). Deletions cut 7 bases from V and 0 bases from J, with 10 bases between. Germline V lookup: CDR1 LNHDA, CDR2 SQIVND (reference sequence). The CDR3 loop spans 13 amino acids. The CDR3: CASIGRDSYEQYF. The CDR3 region has the DNA TGTGCCAGTATTGGGCGGGACTCCTACGAGCAGTACTTC. Full variable domain (remainder filled in from reference TRBV19 and TRBJ2-7): DGGITQSPKYLFRKEGQNVTLSCEQNLNHDAMYWYRQDPGQGLRLIYYSQIVNDFQKGDIAEGYSVSREKKESFPLTVTSAQKNPTAFYLCASIGRDSYEQYFGPGTRLTVT.

As concerns this clone: Germline and junction disagree at one end, which may indicate a read error. This rearrangement joins TRBV7-7 to TRBJ2-5; tentative D call: TRBD1 (6 bases). Germline lookup yields CDR1 SSHAT and CDR2 FNYEAQ (reference sequence). This CDR3 comprises 14 residues. For the CDR3, the DNA is TGTGCTAGCAGTCCTACGGGCAGGGGTGAGACCCAGTACTTC. This encodes CASSPTGRGETQYF. The full variable domain, with the rest looked up from reference TRBV7-7 and TRBJ2-5, is GAGVSQSPRYKVTKRGQDVTLRCDPISSHATLYWYQQALGQGPEFLTYFNYEAQPDKSGLPSDRFSAERPEGSISTLTIQRTEQRDSAMYRCASSPTGRGETQYFGPGTRLLVL.

This sequence joins TRBV25-1 and TRBJ2-3; D may be TRBD2 (6 bases). With 6 bases removed from V and 3 bases from J, the gap between germline ends came to 7 bases. The CDR3 covers 12 residues. CDR1 is MGHDK and CDR2 is SYGVNS in the germline V gene. CDR3 DNA: TGTGCCAGCAGACGGGGGACAGATACGCAGTATTTT. Protein product: CASRRGTDTQYF. The full variable domain, rest sourced from reference TRBV25-1 and TRBJ2-3, is EADIYQTPRYLVIGTGKKITLECSQTMGHDKMYWYQQDPGMELHLIHYSYGVNSTEKGDLSSESTVSRIRTEHFPLTLESARPSHTSQYLCASRRGTDTQYFGPGTRLTVL.

This chain's CDR3 is CASSQADRANEKLFF. The CDR3 coding sequence is TGCGCCAGCAGCCAAGCGGACAGGGCTAATGAAAAACTGTTTTTT. The rearrangement uses TRBV4-1 and TRBJ1-4, with 8 bases aligning to TRBD1. The CDR3 sequence is 15 residues long. Germline CDR1 MGHRA, CDR2 YSYEKL. Germline trimming cut 1 base from V and 3 bases from J; bases unmatched to any gene: 1.

The chain carries TRBV7-2 and TRBJ1-2; 10 bases agree with TRBD1. The trim removed 3 bases at V and 7 bases at J, leaving 8 bases unmatched. Germline V gives CDR1 SGHTA, CDR2 FQGNSA. The CDR3 has 15 amino acids. As DNA, the CDR3 is TGTGCCAGCAGCTTCACCCAAGGACAGGGGGGTGGCTACACCTTC. This codes for CASSFTQGQGGGYTF. Full variable domain (missing parts from reference TRBV7-2 and TRBJ1-2): GAGVSQSPSNKVTEKGKDVELRCDPISGHTALYWYRQSLGQGLEFLIYFQGNSAPDKSGLPSDRFSAERTGGSVSTLTIQRTQQEDSAVYLCASSFTQGQGGGYTFGSGTRLTVV.

The chain uses TRBV5-1 and TRBJ1-1, with TRBD1 as a possible D gene (5 bases). V dropped 2 bases and J dropped 0 bases, with 11 bases sitting between them. The CDR3 is made up of 15 amino acids. Per germline, CDR1 SGHRS and CDR2 YFSETQ. CDR3 nucleotide sequence: TGCGCCAGCAGCTTTAAGACAGTCATGAACACTGAAGCTTTCTTT. It codes for CASSFKTVMNTEAFF.

The V gene is TRBV7-9, the J gene TRBJ2-3; D remains ambiguous. V was pared by 5 bases and J by 4 bases, with 10 bases between. This CDR3 has 13 residues. Looked up from germline, CDR1 is SEHNR and CDR2 is FQNEAQ (reference sequence). The CDR3 spells CASSPEASDTQYF. CDR3 in DNA: TGTGCCAGCAGCCCAGAAGCGTCAGATACGCAGTATTTT.

This clone has a handful of counts. The rearrangement links TRBV3-1 (or the pseudogene TRBV3-2) to TRBJ1-4; the D gene is possibly TRBD1 (5 bases). The CDR3 loop spans 15 amino acids. V was clipped by 6 bases and J by 0 bases, with 11 bases between them. Germline V CDR1 and CDR2: LGHDT, YNNKEL (reference sequence). The CDR3 region is CASRLGEATNEKLFF. The CDR3 DNA is TGTGCCAGCAGGTTAGGGGAGGCAACTAATGAAAAACTGTTTTTT.

V and J are TRBV7-8 and TRBJ2-1, with 12 bases fitting TRBD2. Germline V CDR1 and CDR2: SGHVS, FQNEAQ. The V gene end was trimmed by 4 bases and the J gene end by 6 bases; junction bases not matched to a gene: 7. This CDR3 comprises 16 residues. The CDR3 sequence is CASSWASGRDFNEQFF. The CDR3 DNA follows: TGTGCCAGCAGCTGGGCTAGCGGGAGGGATTTCAATGAGCAGTTCTTC.